This T cell receptor beta chain was profiled in a study of identical twins. CDR3 length equals 14 residues. Germline loops: CDR1 SGHTA, CDR2 FQGNSA. V was clipped by 9 bases and J by 2 bases, with 14 bases between them. This clonotype was recorded a few times. Its antigen is currently unknown. Study-wide results and limits: Recombination models fit unrelated individuals' TCR alpha sharing but underestimated twins'.

No donor was unhealthy or non-Caucasian. Unique molecular identifiers were present on the cDNA, which also gained a universal primer site by template switching. Via MiXCR, TCRdb re-called the 5' RACE reads, giving one row per CDR3 protein. The repertoire holds 350,000 or so distinct CDR3 sequences, with 9% as singletons. The sample comprised naive T cells sorted from blood. The V and J genes are TRBV7-2 and TRBJ1-5; D may be TRBD1 (5 bases). The TCR was taken from a woman aged 45-65 years in good health. CDR3 sequence reads: CASKRARGNQPQHF. The DNA for the CDR3 is TGTGCCAGTAAGAGGGCCAGGGGCAATCAGCCCCAGCATTTT.